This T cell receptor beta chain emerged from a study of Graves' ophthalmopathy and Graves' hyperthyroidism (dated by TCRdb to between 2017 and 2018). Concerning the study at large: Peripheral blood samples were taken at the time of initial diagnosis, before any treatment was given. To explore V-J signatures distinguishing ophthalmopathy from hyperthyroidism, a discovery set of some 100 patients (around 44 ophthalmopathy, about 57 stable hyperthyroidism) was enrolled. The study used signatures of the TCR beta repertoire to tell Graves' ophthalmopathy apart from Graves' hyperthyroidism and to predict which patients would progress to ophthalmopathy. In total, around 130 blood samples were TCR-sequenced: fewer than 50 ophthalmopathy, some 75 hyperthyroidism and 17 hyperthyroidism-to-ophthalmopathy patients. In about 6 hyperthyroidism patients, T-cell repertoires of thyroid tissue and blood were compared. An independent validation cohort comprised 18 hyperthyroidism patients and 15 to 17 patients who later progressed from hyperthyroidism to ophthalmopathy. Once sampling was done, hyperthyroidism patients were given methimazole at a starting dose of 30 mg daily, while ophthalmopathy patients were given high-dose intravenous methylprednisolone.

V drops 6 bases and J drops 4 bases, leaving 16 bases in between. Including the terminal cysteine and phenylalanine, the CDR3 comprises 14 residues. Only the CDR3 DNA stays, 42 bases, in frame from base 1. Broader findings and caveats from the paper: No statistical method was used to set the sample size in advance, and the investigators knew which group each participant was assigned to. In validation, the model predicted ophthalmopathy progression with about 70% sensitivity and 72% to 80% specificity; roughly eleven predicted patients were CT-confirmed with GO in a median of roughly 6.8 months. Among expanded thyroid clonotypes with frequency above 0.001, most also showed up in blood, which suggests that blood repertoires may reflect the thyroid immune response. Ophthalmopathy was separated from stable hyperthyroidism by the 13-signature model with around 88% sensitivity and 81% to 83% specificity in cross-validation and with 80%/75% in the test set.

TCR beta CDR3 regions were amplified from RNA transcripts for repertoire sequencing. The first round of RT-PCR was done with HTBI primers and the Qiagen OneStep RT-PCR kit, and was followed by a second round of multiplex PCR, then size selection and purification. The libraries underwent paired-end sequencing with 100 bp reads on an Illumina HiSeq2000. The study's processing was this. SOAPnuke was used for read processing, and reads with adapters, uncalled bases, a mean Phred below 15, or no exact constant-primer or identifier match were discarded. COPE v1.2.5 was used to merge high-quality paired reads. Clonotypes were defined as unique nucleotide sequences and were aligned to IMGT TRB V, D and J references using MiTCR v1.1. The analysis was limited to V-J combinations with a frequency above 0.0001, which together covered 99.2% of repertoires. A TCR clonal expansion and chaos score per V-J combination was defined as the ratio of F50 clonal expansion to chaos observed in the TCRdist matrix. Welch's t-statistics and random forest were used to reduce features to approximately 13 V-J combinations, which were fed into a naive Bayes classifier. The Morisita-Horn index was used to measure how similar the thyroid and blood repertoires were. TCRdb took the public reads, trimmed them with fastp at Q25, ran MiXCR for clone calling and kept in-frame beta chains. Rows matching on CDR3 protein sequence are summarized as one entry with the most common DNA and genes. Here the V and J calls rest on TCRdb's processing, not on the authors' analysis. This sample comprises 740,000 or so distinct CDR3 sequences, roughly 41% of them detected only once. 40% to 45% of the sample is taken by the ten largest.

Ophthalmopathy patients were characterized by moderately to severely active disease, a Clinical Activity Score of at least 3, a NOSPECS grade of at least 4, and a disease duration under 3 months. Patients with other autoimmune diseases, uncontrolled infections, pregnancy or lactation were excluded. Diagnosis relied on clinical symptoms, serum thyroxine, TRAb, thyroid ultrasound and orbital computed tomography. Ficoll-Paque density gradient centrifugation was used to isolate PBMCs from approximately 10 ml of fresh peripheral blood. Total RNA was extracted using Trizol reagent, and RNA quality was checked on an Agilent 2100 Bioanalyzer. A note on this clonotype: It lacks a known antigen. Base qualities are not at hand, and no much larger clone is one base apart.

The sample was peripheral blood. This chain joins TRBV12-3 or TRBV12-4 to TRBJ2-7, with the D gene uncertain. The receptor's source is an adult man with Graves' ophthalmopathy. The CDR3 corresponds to CASSSRAHAYEQYF. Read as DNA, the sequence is TGTGCCAGCAGCTCACGGGCCCATGCGTACGAGCAGTACTTC.